The 20 T cell receptor beta chains given below trace back to one sample, sequenced in a study of T cell responses to AZD1222 COVID-19 vaccine. The repertoire was sequenced with immunoSEQ multiplex PCR; TCRdb's copy has only in-frame clones and lacks some. This table has approximately 100,000 clones, roughly nine tenths appearing once. The sample here was peripheral blood, taken on day 0 of AZD1222 vaccination. The receptor set was obtained from an adult in good health.

This clone was detected only once. The chain joins TRBV6-5 to TRBJ2-7, with a weak D call TRBD1 (6 bases). The CDR3 length is 14 residues. Trimming stripped 7 bases from V and 7 bases from J, with 20 bases between. In germline, CDR1 is MNHEY, CDR2 SVGAGI. The CDR3 protein is CASTLRQASWEQYF. The CDR3 DNA follows: TGTGCCAGCACCTTAAGACAGGCCTCCTGGGAGCAGTACTTC.

V usage is TRBV20-1 and J usage is TRBJ1-2, with 7 nucleotides matching TRBD1. The J segment lost 3 bases and the V segment lost 7 bases, leaving 2 bases of the junction unmatched. The germline CDR1 and CDR2 sequences are DFQATT and SNEGSKA (reference sequence). There are 11 residues in the CDR3. The CDR3: CSGTGDYGYTF. CDR3 DNA: TGCAGTGGGACAGGCGACTATGGCTACACCTTC.

CDR3 in amino acids: CASSQGGAWEKLFF. The CDR3, as DNA: TGTGCCAGCAGCCAAGGGGGCGCCTGGGAAAAACTGTTTTTT. This chain uses TRBV7-9 with TRBJ1-4, with 7 bases matching TRBD1. Germline V lookup: CDR1 SEHNR, CDR2 FQNEAQ (reference sequence). Unmatched junction bases numbered 8, after V lost 5 bases and J lost 8 bases. CDR3 size: 14 residues. Complete variable domain (other parts from reference TRBV7-9 and TRBJ1-4): DTGVSQNPRHKITKRGQNVTFRCDPISEHNRLYWYRQTLGQGPEFLTYFQNEAQLEKSRLLSDRFSAERPKGSFSTLEIQRTEQGDSAMYLCASSQGGAWEKLFFGSGTQLSVL.

J is TRBJ2-1 and V is TRBV4-3, with 10 nucleotides matching TRBD2. The CDR3 extends over 16 amino acids. Germline trimming cut 2 bases from V and 4 bases from J; bases unmatched to any gene: 5. Germline CDR1 LGHNA, CDR2 YSLEER. This chain's CDR3 is CASSQSPSGRYNEQFF. The DNA of the CDR3 is TGCGCCAGCAGCCAATCCCCTAGCGGGAGATACAATGAGCAGTTCTTC.

The chain recombines TRBV3-1 (or the pseudogene TRBV3-2) with TRBJ2-2; D is undetermined. The CDR3 runs to 15 residues. Germline V gene data show CDR1 as LGHDT and CDR2 as YNNKEL (reference sequence). V shed 0 bases and J shed 2 bases, with 7 bases lying between them. CDR3 region: CASSQDVGNTGELFF. The CDR3 DNA is TGTGCCAGCAGCCAAGATGTCGGTAACACCGGGGAGCTGTTTTTT.

V is TRBV5-4 and J is TRBJ2-1; D gene uncertain. CDR3 size: 12 residues. Trimming pared 4 bases from V and 7 bases from J, leaving 9 bases between. Germline V gives CDR1 SGHNT, CDR2 YYREEE (reference sequence). Written as DNA, the CDR3 is TGTGCCAGCAGCGCCTACATGAATGAGCAGTTCTTC. The encoded protein is CASSAYMNEQFF.

The chain employs TRBV28 and TRBJ2-3; 10 positions match TRBD1. The V segment lost 1 base and the J segment 2 bases; nucleotides outside the gene matches: 9. Germline V CDR1 and CDR2: MDHEN, SYDVKM. The CDR3 is made up of 18 amino acids. Here the CDR3 reads CASSLLWGQGKATDTQYF. The CDR3 region has the DNA TGTGCCAGCAGTTTATTATGGGGACAGGGGAAAGCCACAGATACGCAGTATTTT.

The gene calls are TRBV28 and TRBJ2-1; TRBD2 is a possible D gene (5 bases). Germline values: CDR1 MDHEN, CDR2 SYDVKM. The CDR3 contains 12 residues. V lost 3 bases and J 7 bases, leaving 7 bases between the germline ends. CDR3 region: CASSFRTNEQFF. DNA for the CDR3: TGTGCCAGCAGTTTTAGGACTAATGAGCAGTTCTTC.

The chain carries TRBV4-1 and TRBJ1-4; 10 nucleotides match TRBD1. This CDR3 region has 15 residues. Germline V gives CDR1 MGHRA, CDR2 YSYEKL. J lost 3 bases, V lost 4 bases, and 2 bases had no gene match. DNA of the CDR3: TGCGCCAGCAGCCTGACAGGGGGCTCTAATGAAAAACTGTTTTTT. It encodes CASSLTGGSNEKLFF.

This rearrangement joins TRBV28 to TRBJ1-1, with D perhaps TRBD1 (5 bases). Per the germline V gene, CDR1 is MDHEN and CDR2 is SYDVKM. The length of the CDR3 is 17 residues. Trimming pared 6 bases from V and 3 bases from J, leaving 23 bases between. CDR3 sequence: CASSYFHGQGVDTEAFF. The CDR3 region has the DNA TGTGCCAGCAGCTATTTCCACGGACAAGGAGTCGACACTGAAGCTTTCTTT. The whole variable domain, remainder taken from reference TRBV28 and TRBJ1-1, is DVKVTQSSRYLVKRTGEKVFLECVQDMDHENMFWYRQDPGLGLRLIYFSYDVKMKEKGDIPEGYSVSREKKERFSLILESASTNQTSMYLCASSYFHGQGVDTEAFFGQGTRLTVV.

The CDR3 bases are TGTGCCAGCAGCTCTAGCGGGAGGAAGGAGACCCAGTACTTC. Amino acids: CASSSSGRKETQYF. The V call is TRBV5-4, the J call TRBJ2-5, with 11 nucleotides matching TRBD2. The germline CDR1 and CDR2 sequences are SGHNT and YYREEE (reference sequence). This CDR3 is built from 14 residues. J was trimmed by 5 bases and V by 3 bases; bases with no gene match: 3.

The chain has TRBV7-2 and TRBJ1-6; D remains ambiguous. The germline V and J ends were trimmed by 1 base and 9 bases, with 13 bases remaining between them. CDR1 SGHTA and CDR2 FQGNSA come from the germline V gene. The CDR3 has 15 amino acids. CDR3: CASSLGVLSASPLHF. The CDR3 region has the DNA TGTGCCAGCAGCTTAGGGGTCCTTTCGGCTTCACCCCTCCACTTT. The full variable domain, its missing parts supplied by reference TRBV7-2 and TRBJ1-6, is GAGVSQSPSNKVTEKGKDVELRCDPISGHTALYWYRQSLGQGLEFLIYFQGNSAPDKSGLPSDRFSAERTGGSVSTLTIQRTQQEDSAVYLCASSLGVLSASPLHFGNGTRLTVT.

This chain links TRBV6-5 with TRBJ2-5; TRBD1 aligns across 8 bases. This CDR3 has 15 residues. V shed 5 bases, J shed 4 bases, and the junction held 9 bases outside the gene matches. CDR1 and CDR2 from the germline V gene are MNHEY and SVGAGI. Written as DNA, the CDR3 is TGTGCCAGCAGTCATCTACAGGGGGTAGCAGAGACCCAGTACTTC. Protein: CASSHLQGVAETQYF.

This chain links TRBV7-6 with TRBJ1-3; D is undetermined. The length of the CDR3 is 16 residues. The germline V and J ends were trimmed by 0 bases and 4 bases, with 13 bases remaining between them. Germline values: CDR1 SGHVS, CDR2 FNYEAQ. The CDR3 loop reads CASSLAVGSTGNTIYF. CDR3 in DNA: TGTGCCAGCAGCTTAGCGGTTGGGTCAACAGGAAACACCATATATTTT.

This chain joins TRBV19 and TRBJ1-2; unclear D gene. This CDR3 has 13 residues. V shed 7 bases and J shed 6 bases, with 15 bases lying between them. CDR1 and CDR2 (germline): LNHDA, SQIVND (reference sequence). The CDR3 nucleotides are TGTGCCAGTACATTCGCCTGGGGTGATGGCTACACCTTC. It yields the protein CASTFAWGDGYTF.

V is TRBV28 and J is TRBJ1-2; D is unresolved. The CDR3 sequence is 14 residues long. The V gene's germline CDR1 is MDHEN and CDR2 SYDVKM. V shed 2 bases and J shed 0 bases, with 7 bases lying between them. The CDR3 loop reads CASSLDVTNYGYTF. The CDR3 DNA is TGTGCCAGCAGTTTAGACGTGACTAACTATGGCTACACCTTC.

V usage is TRBV3-1 (or the pseudogene TRBV3-2) and J usage is TRBJ1-2; D not resolved. CDR1 is LGHDT and CDR2 is YNNKEL in the germline V gene (reference sequence). This CDR3 is 16 amino acids long. V was clipped by 4 bases and J by 8 bases, with 23 bases between them. For the CDR3, the DNA is TGTGCCAGCAGCCCTCTCCGGAAGGGCACTTGGGAAGGCTACACCTTC. Translating gives CASSPLRKGTWEGYTF.

This clone was counted once. The J gene is TRBJ2-7, the V gene TRBV7-2; 13 positions agree with TRBD2. V was pared by 6 bases and J by 3 bases, with 8 bases of the junction left unmatched. Looked up from germline, CDR1 is SGHTA and CDR2 is FQGNSA. The length of the CDR3 is 16 residues. CDR3 region: CASRTGTSGTRYEQYF. CDR3 DNA sequence: TGTGCCAGCAGAACTGGGACTAGCGGGACACGCTACGAGCAGTACTTC.

The chain is built from TRBV4-3 and TRBJ1-3; maybe TRBD1 (5 bases). The CDR3 contains 15 residues. The germline V gene has CDR1 LGHNA and CDR2 YSLEER. V was clipped by 1 base and J by 3 bases, with 10 bases between them. The CDR3 is CASSQGQWDGNTIYF. The CDR3 DNA follows: TGCGCCAGCAGCCAAGGACAGTGGGATGGAAACACCATATATTTT.

The V call is TRBV11-3, the J call TRBJ2-7, with D perhaps matching TRBD1 or TRBD2 (5 bases each). The CDR3 extends over 15 amino acids. Germline CDR1 reads SGHNT; CDR2 reads YENEEA. V was trimmed by 2 bases and J by 5 bases, leaving 16 bases between them. The CDR3 nucleotides read TGTGCCAGCAGCTTATCCCACGGGGCAGCGGACGAGCAGTACTTC. Translation gives CASSLSHGAADEQYF.